The 9 T cell receptor beta chains below come from one sample, sequenced in a study of cytomegalovirus exposure and HLA in healthy donors (dated by TCRdb to about 2017). Library construction relied on the immunoSEQ multiplex PCR assay. The multiplex PCR relied on a mix of 60 forward primers for TCR Vbeta segments and 13 reverse primers for TCR Jbeta segments. Not all clones reach the TCRdb copy of this immuneACCESS table, which keeps in-frame sequences only. Checked studies attribute under half of the gap to unresolved V genes and leave the rest unexplained. The sample table on file contains fewer than 85,000 clones. Of the sample, 4.5% to 5% falls within the top ten clones. What was sequenced was PBMCs. Receptor source: a woman in her thirties or forties in good health and CMV-seropositive.

This sequence joins TRBV15 and TRBJ2-1, with 7 bases identical to TRBD1. Trimming cost V 3 bases and J 5 bases; bases outside gene matches: 4. CDR1 and CDR2 from the germline V gene are LNHNV and YYDKDF (reference sequence). The CDR3 spans 14 residues. CDR3: CATSRGDRDNEQFF. The CDR3 DNA is TGTGCCACCAGCAGGGGCGACAGGGACAATGAGCAGTTCTTC.

This rearrangement joins TRBV7-9 to TRBJ2-7, with 11 bases identical to TRBD1. V dropped 5 bases and J dropped 5; count of bases not matched to a gene: 17. The germline V gene has CDR1 SEHNR and CDR2 FQNEAQ (reference sequence). The length of the CDR3 is 18 residues. CDR3 sequence reads: CASSAARDRGLGSHEQYF. DNA for the CDR3: TGTGCCAGCAGCGCCGCCCGGGACAGGGGGTTAGGTTCTCACGAGCAGTACTTC. The full variable domain, in which reference TRBV7-9 and TRBJ2-7 provide the parts outside the CDR3, is DTGVSQNPRHKITKRGQNVTFRCDPISEHNRLYWYRQTLGQGPEFLTYFQNEAQLEKSRLLSDRFSAERPKGSFSTLEIQRTEQGDSAMYLCASSAARDRGLGSHEQYFGPGTRLTVT.

The chain uses TRBV27 and TRBJ1-1; D ambiguous. Germline V gene data show CDR1 as MNHEY and CDR2 as SMNVEV (reference sequence). This CDR3 region has 13 residues. Trimming removed 5 bases from V and 7 bases from J, with 14 bases in between. CDR3 DNA: TGTGCCAGCAGTCCATTGACAAGCAGTGAAGCTTTCTTT. Its translation is CASSPLTSSEAFF.

This chain links TRBV13 with TRBJ2-2; D perhaps matches TRBD1 (6 bases). The ends were cut back, 4 bases at V and 3 bases at J, with 15 bases in the middle. Germline loops: CDR1 PRHDT, CDR2 FYEKMQ (reference sequence). The CDR3 consists of 16 residues. The CDR3 bases are TGTGCCAGCAGCTCTTTGGGGGCAGGGGACACCGGGGAGCTGTTTTTT. Amino acids: CASSSLGAGDTGELFF.

This chain connects TRBV2 to TRBJ2-7; a possible D gene is TRBD1 (6 bases). Germline V gives CDR1 SNHLY, CDR2 FYNNEI. Trimming pared 7 bases from V and 5 bases from J, leaving 27 bases between. The CDR3 totals 17 residues. CDR3 protein: CASTPTGTPLIYHEQYF. The CDR3 nucleotides are TGTGCCAGCACCCCAACCGGGACACCTTTAATTTACCACGAGCAGTACTTC.

The V and J genes are TRBV18 and TRBJ1-5, with D uncertain. CDR1 is KGHSH, CDR2 LQKENI, per germline. The CDR3 covers 13 residues. Trimming shortened V by 3 bases and J by 5 bases, and 8 bases separated the two germline ends. CDR3 protein: CASSPEGDQPQHF. The CDR3 DNA follows: TGTGCCAGCTCACCGGAAGGAGATCAGCCCCAGCATTTT.

This sequence joins TRBV2 and TRBJ1-6; the match to TRBD1 covers 9 bases. Germline lookup yields CDR1 SNHLY and CDR2 FYNNEI. This CDR3 has 15 amino acids. The V segment lost 6 bases and the J segment 8 bases; nucleotides outside the gene matches: 8. This chain's CDR3 is CASSAQTGGDSPLHF. CDR3 coding DNA: TGTGCCAGCAGCGCCCAGACAGGGGGTGATTCACCCCTCCACTTT.

The chain is built from TRBV11-2 and TRBJ1-1; 8 nucleotides align to TRBD1. The CDR3 is made up of 16 amino acids. Germline assignment: CDR1 SGHAT and CDR2 FQNNGV. Trimming cost V 5 bases and J 1 base; bases outside gene matches: 9. The chain's CDR3 is CASSPPGTGANTEAFF. The CDR3 DNA is TGTGCCAGCAGCCCCCCTGGGACAGGAGCGAACACTGAAGCTTTCTTT.

This sequence joins TRBV27 and TRBJ2-7; 7 nucleotides agree with TRBD2. The J segment lost 5 bases and the V segment lost 0 bases, leaving 10 bases of the junction unmatched. The CDR3 totals 16 residues. Germline V gene data show CDR1 as MNHEY and CDR2 as SMNVEV (reference sequence). The CDR3 DNA sequence: TGTGCCAGCAGTTTATCGGAACCAGCGGGATATAACGAGCAGTACTTC. Translating it yields CASSLSEPAGYNEQYF.